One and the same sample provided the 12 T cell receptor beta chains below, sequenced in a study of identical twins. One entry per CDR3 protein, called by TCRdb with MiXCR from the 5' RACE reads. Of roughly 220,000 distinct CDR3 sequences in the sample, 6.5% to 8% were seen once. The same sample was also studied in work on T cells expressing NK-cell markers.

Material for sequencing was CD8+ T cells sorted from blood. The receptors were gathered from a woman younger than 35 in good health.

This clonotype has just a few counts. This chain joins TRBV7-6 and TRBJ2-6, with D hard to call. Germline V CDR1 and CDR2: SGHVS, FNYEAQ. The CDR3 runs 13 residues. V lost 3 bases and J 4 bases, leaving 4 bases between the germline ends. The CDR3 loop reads CASSFGGANVLTF. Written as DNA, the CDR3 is TGTGCCAGCAGCTTCGGAGGGGCCAACGTCCTGACTTTC.

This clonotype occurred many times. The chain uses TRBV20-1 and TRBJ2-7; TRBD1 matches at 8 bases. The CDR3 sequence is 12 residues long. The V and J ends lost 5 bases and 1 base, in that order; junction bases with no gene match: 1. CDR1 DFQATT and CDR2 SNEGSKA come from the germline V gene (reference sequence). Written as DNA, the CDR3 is TGCAGTGCTGGGGACAGGTCCTACGAGCAGTACTTC. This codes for CSAGDRSYEQYF.

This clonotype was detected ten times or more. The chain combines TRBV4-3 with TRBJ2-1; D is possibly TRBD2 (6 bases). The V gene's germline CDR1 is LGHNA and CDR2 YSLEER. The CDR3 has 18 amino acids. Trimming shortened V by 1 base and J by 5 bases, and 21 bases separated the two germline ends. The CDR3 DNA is TGCGCCAGCAGCCAAGGAGGCAGGATGGGACTGTTAGACAATGAGCAGTTCTTC. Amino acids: CASSQGGRMGLLDNEQFF.

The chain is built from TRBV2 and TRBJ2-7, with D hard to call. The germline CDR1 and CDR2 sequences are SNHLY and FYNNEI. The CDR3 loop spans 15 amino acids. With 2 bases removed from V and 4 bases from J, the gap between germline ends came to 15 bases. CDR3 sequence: CASSEPFMRVYEQYF. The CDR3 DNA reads TGTGCCAGCAGTGAACCCTTTATGCGCGTATACGAGCAGTACTTC.

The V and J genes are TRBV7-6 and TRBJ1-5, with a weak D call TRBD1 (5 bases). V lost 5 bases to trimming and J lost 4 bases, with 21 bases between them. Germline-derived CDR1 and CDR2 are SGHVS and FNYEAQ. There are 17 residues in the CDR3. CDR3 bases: TGTGCCAGCAGCGCCGAGACAGCCCCGGGGGGGAATCAGCCCCAGCATTTT. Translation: CASSAETAPGGNQPQHF.

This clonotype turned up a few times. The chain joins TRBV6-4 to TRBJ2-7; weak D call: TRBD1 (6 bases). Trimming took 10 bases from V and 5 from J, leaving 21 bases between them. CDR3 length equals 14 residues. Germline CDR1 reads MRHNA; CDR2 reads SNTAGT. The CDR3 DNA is TGTGCCAACCCTTCGAAGGGGGTAGGCCACGAGCAGTACTTC. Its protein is CANPSKGVGHEQYF.

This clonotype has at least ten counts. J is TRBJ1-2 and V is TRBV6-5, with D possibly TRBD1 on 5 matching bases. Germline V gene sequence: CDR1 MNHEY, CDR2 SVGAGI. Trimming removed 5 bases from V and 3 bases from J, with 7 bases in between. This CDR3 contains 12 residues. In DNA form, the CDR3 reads TGTGCCAGCAGTCCAGGGTACTATGGCTACACCTTC. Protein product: CASSPGYYGYTF.

Here the CDR3 reads CASSQGLAGLLSYEQYF. The CDR3 coding sequence is TGTGCTAGCAGCCAGGGACTAGCGGGACTCCTATCCTACGAGCAGTACTTC. This rearrangement joins TRBV12-5 to TRBJ2-7; 13 bases map to TRBD2. The ends lost 9 bases at V and 1 base at J; junction bases unmatched: 12. The CDR3 covers 17 residues. The germline V gene encodes CDR1 LGHNT and CDR2 FRNRAP.

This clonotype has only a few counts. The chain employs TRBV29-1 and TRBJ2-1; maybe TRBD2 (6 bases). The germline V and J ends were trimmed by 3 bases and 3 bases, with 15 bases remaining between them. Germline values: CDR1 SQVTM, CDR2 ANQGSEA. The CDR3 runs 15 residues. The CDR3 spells CSVEGPVGGYNEQFF. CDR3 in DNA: TGCAGCGTTGAGGGCCCCGTGGGGGGCTACAATGAGCAGTTCTTC.

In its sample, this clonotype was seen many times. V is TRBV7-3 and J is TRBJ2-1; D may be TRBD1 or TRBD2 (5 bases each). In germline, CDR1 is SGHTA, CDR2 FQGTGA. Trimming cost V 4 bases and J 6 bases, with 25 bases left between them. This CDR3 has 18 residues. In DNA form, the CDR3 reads TGTGCCAGCAGCTCCACAAACCCCGCCGCGTCCGGGACCAATGAGCAGTTCTTC. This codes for CASSSTNPAASGTNEQFF.

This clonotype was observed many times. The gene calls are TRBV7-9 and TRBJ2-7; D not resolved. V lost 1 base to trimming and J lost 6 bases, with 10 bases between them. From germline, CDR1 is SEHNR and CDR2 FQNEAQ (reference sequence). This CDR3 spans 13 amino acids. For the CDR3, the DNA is TGTGCCAGCAGCTTAGGGGAATTGAGCGAGCAGTACTTC. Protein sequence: CASSLGELSEQYF. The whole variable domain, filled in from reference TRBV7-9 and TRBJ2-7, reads DTGVSQNPRHKITKRGQNVTFRCDPISEHNRLYWYRQTLGQGPEFLTYFQNEAQLEKSRLLSDRFSAERPKGSFSTLEIQRTEQGDSAMYLCASSLGELSEQYFGPGTRLTVT.

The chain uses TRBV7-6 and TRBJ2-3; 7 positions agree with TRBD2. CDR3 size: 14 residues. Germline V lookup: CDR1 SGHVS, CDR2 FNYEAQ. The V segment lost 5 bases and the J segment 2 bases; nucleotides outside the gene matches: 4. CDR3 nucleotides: TGTGCCAGCAGCCGGGGGACTAACACAGATACGCAGTATTTT. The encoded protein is CASSRGTNTDTQYF.